The 31 T cell receptor beta chains in this list originate from one sample, sequenced in a study of shared clonotypes between healthy human individuals. Only in-frame clones appear in the TCRdb table, and some are missing; sequencing was by immunoSEQ multiplex PCR. The sample lists over a million clones, around 97% occurring once. Sequencing was performed on naive CD4+ T cells sorted from blood. As for subset: CD45RA+ positively selected. The receptors here all came from a young man in good health.

As concerns this clone: This same CDR3 is encoded by further DNA sequences in the sample. The chain links TRBV9 to TRBJ2-2, with D possibly matching TRBD1 (5 bases). The V gene lost 0 bases and the J gene lost 2 bases, with 8 bases spanning the gap. The CDR3 is 15 residues long. CDR1 and CDR2 from the germline V gene are SGDLS and YYNGEE. CDR3 DNA sequence: TGTGCCAGCAGCGTAGGGACATTAAACACCGGGGAGCTGTTTTTT. This encodes CASSVGTLNTGELFF.

The V gene is TRBV6-5, the J gene TRBJ2-2; D is unresolved. Looked up from germline, CDR1 is MNHEY and CDR2 is SVGAGI. The CDR3 runs 13 residues. V lost 9 bases to trimming and J lost 4 bases, with 12 bases between them. CDR3 amino acids: CASNVRRTGELFF. The DNA for the CDR3 is TGTGCCAGTAACGTGAGGCGCACCGGGGAGCTGTTTTTT.

A single count supports this clone. The chain joins TRBV6-6 to TRBJ2-3; D is unclear. CDR3 length equals 13 residues. V lost 7 bases to trimming and J lost 2 bases, with 10 bases between them. Germline CDR1 reads MNHNY; CDR2 reads SVGAGI (reference sequence). The CDR3 region is CASTPRATDTQYF. CDR3 nucleotide sequence: TGTGCCAGCACCCCCCGGGCCACAGATACGCAGTATTTT.

This clone came up once. The chain employs TRBV19 and TRBJ1-4, with D uncertain. Germline CDR1 and CDR2: LNHDA and SQIVND (reference sequence). V shed 6 bases and J shed 8 bases, with 16 bases lying between them. The CDR3 extends over 14 amino acids. The CDR3: CASRNTGEDEKLFF. CDR3 bases: TGTGCCAGTAGGAACACCGGCGAGGACGAAAAACTGTTTTTT.

This clone was seen only once. The J gene is TRBJ2-3, the V gene TRBV6-4; D unresolved. This CDR3 region has 14 residues. Trimming pared 4 bases from V and 1 base from J, leaving 9 bases between. CDR1 is MRHNA, CDR2 SNTAGT, per germline. The CDR3 is CASSVFPRTDTQYF. DNA for the CDR3: TGTGCCAGCAGTGTTTTTCCCCGCACAGATACGCAGTATTTT.

For the CDR3, the DNA is TGCGCCAGCAGCTTTGAATGGGGTCGGATTAATGAAAAACTGTTTTTT. Translating it yields CASSFEWGRINEKLFF. V is TRBV5-1 and J is TRBJ1-4; D not resolved. Trimming stripped 2 bases from V and 4 bases from J, with 15 bases between. This CDR3 spans 16 amino acids. Germline lookup yields CDR1 SGHRS and CDR2 YFSETQ. Supplemented by reference TRBV5-1 and TRBJ1-4, the full variable domain reads KAGVTQTPRYLIKTRGQQVTLSCSPISGHRSVSWYQQTPGQGLQFLFEYFSETQRNKGNFPGRFSGRQFSNSRSEMNVSTLELGDSALYLCASSFEWGRINEKLFFGSGTQLSVL.

V is TRBV28 and J is TRBJ2-7, with TRBD2 matching 12 bases. The V and J ends lost 7 bases and 6 bases, in that order; junction bases with no gene match: 19. Looked up from germline, CDR1 is MDHEN and CDR2 is SYDVKM. CDR3 length equals 18 residues. CDR3 residues: CASKGRGTSGSWRVEQYF. DNA for the CDR3: TGTGCCAGCAAGGGACGCGGGACTAGCGGGTCCTGGAGGGTCGAGCAGTACTTC.

The chain links TRBV9 to TRBJ2-3; 7 nucleotides align to TRBD2. V gave up 5 bases and J gave up 2 bases; unmatched junction bases: 8. Germline assignment: CDR1 SGDLS and CDR2 YYNGEE. The CDR3 loop spans 15 amino acids. CDR3 in DNA: TGTGCCAGCAGACGGGGAGGGATACCCACAGATACGCAGTATTTT. Translated, it gives CASRRGGIPTDTQYF.

The V and J genes are TRBV19 and TRBJ1-1; D ambiguous. The CDR3 spans 12 residues. Between the trimmed V and J ends, which lost 5 bases and 7 bases, there was a span of 11 bases. CDR1 is LNHDA, CDR2 SQIVND, per germline (reference sequence). The CDR3: CASSFRTGEAFF. CDR3 in DNA: TGTGCCAGTAGTTTTAGGACGGGTGAAGCTTTCTTT.

The chain has TRBV6-5 and TRBJ2-6; the D gene could be TRBD1 or TRBD2 (5 bases each). The length of the CDR3 is 16 residues. The germline V gene encodes CDR1 MNHEY and CDR2 SVGAGI. Trimming stripped 0 bases from V and 4 bases from J, with 10 bases between. CDR3 DNA: TGTGCCAGCAGTTACTCTCCCGGGGCCGGGGCCAACGTCCTGACTTTC. Translating it yields CASSYSPGAGANVLTF.

The chain is built from TRBV30 and TRBJ2-7; 7 bases match TRBD1. Germline V gene sequence: CDR1 GTSNPN, CDR2 SVGIG (reference sequence). The CDR3 contains 14 residues. Trimming removed 1 base from V and 5 bases from J; junction bases left unmatched: 8. The DNA for the CDR3 is TGTGCCTGGAGTGGACAGGGTCTTCCCCACGAGCAGTACTTC. This encodes CAWSGQGLPHEQYF.

The sample holds a few counts of this clone. This chain links TRBV28 with TRBJ1-3; no definite D call. The V end was cut by 7 bases, the J end by 3 bases, with 4 bases between. CDR1 is MDHEN and CDR2 is SYDVKM in the germline V gene. The CDR3 has 11 residues. The CDR3 is CASTFGNTIYF. CDR3 coding DNA: TGTGCCAGCACCTTTGGAAACACCATATATTTT.

This chain links TRBV25-1 with TRBJ2-4, with unresolved D. Germline V gene lookup returns CDR1 MGHDK and CDR2 SYGVNS. Trimming removed 5 bases at V and 0 bases at J, with 8 bases between. The length of the CDR3 is 14 residues. CDR3 sequence: CASSPELAKNIQYF. The DNA of the CDR3 is TGTGCCAGCAGTCCGGAACTAGCCAAAAACATTCAGTACTTC.

CDR3 in amino acids: CATSREATRYNEQFF. The CDR3 DNA reads as TGTGCCACCAGCAGAGAGGCCACCCGATACAATGAGCAGTTCTTC. This chain connects TRBV15 to TRBJ2-1; D not certain. Germline assignment: CDR1 LNHNV and CDR2 YYDKDF (reference sequence). V was cut by 0 bases and J by 4 bases, with 10 bases left in between. The CDR3 loop spans 15 amino acids.

The V and J genes are TRBV4-2 and TRBJ2-7; 11 bases fit TRBD2. This CDR3 has 15 amino acids. Germline V gives CDR1 LGHNA, CDR2 YNFKEQ. V was clipped by 3 bases and J by 3 bases; unmatched bases: 4. The CDR3 bases are TGTGCCAGCAGCCAGCTACTAGCGGGGGACTACGAGCAGTACTTC. Protein product: CASSQLLAGDYEQYF.

The chain links TRBV4-2 to TRBJ2-2, with 11 bases aligning to TRBD1. CDR1 LGHNA and CDR2 YNFKEQ come from the germline V gene. The CDR3 has 15 amino acids. The J segment lost 7 bases and the V segment lost 4 bases, leaving 5 bases of the junction unmatched. Here the CDR3 DNA reads TGTGCCAGCAGCCGCCGGACAGGGGGCTTCGGGGAGCTGTTTTTT. Protein: CASSRRTGGFGELFF.

The chain couples TRBV5-1 to TRBJ1-1; no firm D call. Germline V gene lookup returns CDR1 SGHRS and CDR2 YFSETQ. With 5 bases removed from V and 1 base from J, the gap between germline ends came to 12 bases. The CDR3 is 14 residues long. The CDR3 bases are TGCGCCAGCAGGGAGCGGCCAGAGAACACTGAAGCTTTCTTT. Its translation: CASRERPENTEAFF.

This chain uses TRBV19 with TRBJ1-5; weak D call: TRBD1 (6 bases). The CDR3 is made up of 16 amino acids. Germline assignment: CDR1 LNHDA and CDR2 SQIVND (reference sequence). Trimming cost V 6 bases and J 3 bases, with 18 bases left between them. The CDR3 sequence is CASRAQGQGNNQPQHF. Written as DNA, the CDR3 is TGTGCCAGTAGAGCCCAGGGGCAGGGTAACAATCAGCCCCAGCATTTT.

The chain has TRBV19 and TRBJ2-3; TRBD2 is a possible D gene (5 bases). Between the trimmed V and J ends, which lost 5 bases and 1 base, there was a span of 22 bases. This CDR3 contains 18 residues. Germline V gene data show CDR1 as LNHDA and CDR2 as SQIVND (reference sequence). The CDR3 DNA is TGTGCCAGTAGTTGGGCTAGCCTTCCGTTCTCGGGCACAGATACGCAGTATTTT. Its translation: CASSWASLPFSGTDTQYF.

The chain recombines TRBV20-1 with TRBJ2-7; D perhaps matches TRBD1 (8 bases). Between the trimmed V and J ends, which lost 6 bases and 12 bases, there was a span of 18 bases. CDR1 DFQATT and CDR2 SNEGSKA come from the germline V gene (reference sequence). This CDR3 comprises 11 residues. The CDR3 nucleotides are TGCAGTGCCTACAGGGGGGGAGACGTGTACTTC. This codes for CSAYRGGDVYF.

CDR3 residues: CASSLSGQPGNTIYF. The CDR3 DNA follows: TGTGCCAGCAGCTTGAGTGGTCAACCTGGAAACACCATATATTTT. The chain is built from TRBV5-4 and TRBJ1-3, with unresolved D. The germline CDR1 and CDR2 sequences are SGHNT and YYREEE (reference sequence). The V gene lost 1 base and the J gene lost 2 bases, with 10 bases spanning the gap. This CDR3 contains 15 residues.

V usage is TRBV5-4 and J usage is TRBJ2-3, with 9 bases fitting TRBD2. From germline, CDR1 is SGHNT and CDR2 YYREEE (reference sequence). The CDR3 is 15 amino acids. J gave up 1 base and V 9 bases, and 9 bases lay outside the gene matches. For the CDR3, the DNA is TGTGCCATCCAAACCCGGACTAGCGGCACAGATACGCAGTATTTT. Translating it yields CAIQTRTSGTDTQYF.

The sample holds a few counts of this clone. The sample contains more than one DNA sequence encoding this CDR3. V gene TRBV2 combines with J gene TRBJ2-5, with 10 positions matching TRBD1. The CDR3 has 12 residues. Germline V gene lookup returns CDR1 SNHLY and CDR2 FYNNEI. Trimming removed 8 bases from V and 4 bases from J; junction bases left unmatched: 1. CDR3 residues: CASRDRGETQYF. The CDR3 nucleotides read TGTGCCAGCCGGGACAGGGGAGAGACCCAGTACTTC.

The chain joins TRBV4-1 to TRBJ2-7; 7 bases are shared with TRBD1. Germline V gene data show CDR1 as MGHRA and CDR2 as YSYEKL. The CDR3 runs to 15 residues. After removal of 4 bases from V and 0 bases from J, the junction contained 6 bases not matched to a gene. CDR3 coding DNA: TGCGCCAGCAGCCCCCACCGGGACAGCTCCTACGAGCAGTACTTC. It encodes CASSPHRDSSYEQYF.

This chain connects TRBV28 to TRBJ1-5; D call uncertain. CDR3 length equals 12 residues. Germline V gene sequence: CDR1 MDHEN, CDR2 SYDVKM. V was trimmed by 10 bases and J by 7 bases, leaving 14 bases between them. DNA for the CDR3: TGTGCCACCATGCAGTTTAGGCAGCCCCAGCATTTT. Translating it yields CATMQFRQPQHF.

The CDR3 bases are TGTGCCAGCAGTCGGACGGGGGGAGTTACTGAAGCTTTCTTT. Its protein product is CASSRTGGVTEAFF. V gene TRBV7-2 combines with J gene TRBJ1-1, with TRBD1 as a possible D gene (5 bases). Per germline, CDR1 SGHTA and CDR2 FQGNSA. This CDR3 comprises 14 residues. Trimming took 6 bases from V and 5 from J, leaving 16 bases between them.

This chain links TRBV11-2 with TRBJ2-1; D might be TRBD2 (6 bases). The germline V and J ends were trimmed by 5 bases and 0 bases, with 17 bases remaining between them. Germline lookup yields CDR1 SGHAT and CDR2 FQNNGV. The CDR3 consists of 17 residues. CDR3 bases: TGTGCCAGCAGCAATCGAATTCGGACTACCTCCTACAATGAGCAGTTCTTC. It codes for CASSNRIRTTSYNEQFF. The variable domain in full, completed from reference TRBV11-2 and TRBJ2-1, reads EAGVAQSPRYKIIEKRQSVAFWCNPISGHATLYWYQQILGQGPKLLIQFQNNGVVDDSQLPKDRFSAERLKGVDSTLKIQPAKLEDSAVYLCASSNRIRTTSYNEQFFGPGTRLTVL.

The chain recombines TRBV30 with TRBJ2-1, with 16 bases that match TRBD2. Germline trimming cut 1 base from V and 4 bases from J; bases unmatched to any gene: 7. CDR3 length equals 18 residues. Germline CDR1 GTSNPN, CDR2 SVGIG (reference sequence). The CDR3 region has the DNA TGTGCCTGGAGTGATGTGGGACTAGCGGGAGGGCCGTACAATGAGCAGTTCTTC. Protein product: CAWSDVGLAGGPYNEQFF. Full variable domain (outside the CDR3, taken from reference TRBV30 and TRBJ2-1): SQTIHQWPATLVQPVGSPLSLECTVEGTSNPNLYWYRQAAGRGLQLLFYSVGIGQISSEVPQNLSASRPQDRQFILSSKKLLLSDSGFYLCAWSDVGLAGGPYNEQFFGPGTRLTVL.

The rearrangement links TRBV27 to TRBJ1-5, with D tentatively TRBD1 (5 bases). From germline, CDR1 is MNHEY and CDR2 SMNVEV (reference sequence). The CDR3 loop spans 17 amino acids. Trimming pared 5 bases from V and 7 bases from J, leaving 24 bases between. CDR3 coding DNA: TGTGCCAGCAGTCAAAAAGGGACCCCCGCGGGCCGGCAGCCCCAGCATTTT. Translated: CASSQKGTPAGRQPQHF.

Note on this clone: Other DNA sequences within the sample encode an identical CDR3. The chain is built from TRBV28 and TRBJ1-5; the D gene is possibly TRBD1 (6 bases). The germline V gene encodes CDR1 MDHEN and CDR2 SYDVKM. The ends were cut back, 2 bases at V and 6 bases at J, with 11 bases in the middle. The CDR3 loop spans 14 amino acids. As DNA, the CDR3 is TGTGCCAGCAGTTTAGGGGGCGCGGGTCAGCCCCAGCATTTT. It translates to CASSLGGAGQPQHF.

The chain couples TRBV19 to TRBJ2-2; maybe TRBD2 (7 bases). This CDR3 has 13 residues. Trimming left V 7 bases short and J 5 bases short, with 11 bases between. The germline V gene encodes CDR1 LNHDA and CDR2 SQIVND (reference sequence). The CDR3, as DNA: TGTGCCAGTACACAGGGAGGGACCGGGGAGCTGTTTTTT. It codes for CASTQGGTGELFF.